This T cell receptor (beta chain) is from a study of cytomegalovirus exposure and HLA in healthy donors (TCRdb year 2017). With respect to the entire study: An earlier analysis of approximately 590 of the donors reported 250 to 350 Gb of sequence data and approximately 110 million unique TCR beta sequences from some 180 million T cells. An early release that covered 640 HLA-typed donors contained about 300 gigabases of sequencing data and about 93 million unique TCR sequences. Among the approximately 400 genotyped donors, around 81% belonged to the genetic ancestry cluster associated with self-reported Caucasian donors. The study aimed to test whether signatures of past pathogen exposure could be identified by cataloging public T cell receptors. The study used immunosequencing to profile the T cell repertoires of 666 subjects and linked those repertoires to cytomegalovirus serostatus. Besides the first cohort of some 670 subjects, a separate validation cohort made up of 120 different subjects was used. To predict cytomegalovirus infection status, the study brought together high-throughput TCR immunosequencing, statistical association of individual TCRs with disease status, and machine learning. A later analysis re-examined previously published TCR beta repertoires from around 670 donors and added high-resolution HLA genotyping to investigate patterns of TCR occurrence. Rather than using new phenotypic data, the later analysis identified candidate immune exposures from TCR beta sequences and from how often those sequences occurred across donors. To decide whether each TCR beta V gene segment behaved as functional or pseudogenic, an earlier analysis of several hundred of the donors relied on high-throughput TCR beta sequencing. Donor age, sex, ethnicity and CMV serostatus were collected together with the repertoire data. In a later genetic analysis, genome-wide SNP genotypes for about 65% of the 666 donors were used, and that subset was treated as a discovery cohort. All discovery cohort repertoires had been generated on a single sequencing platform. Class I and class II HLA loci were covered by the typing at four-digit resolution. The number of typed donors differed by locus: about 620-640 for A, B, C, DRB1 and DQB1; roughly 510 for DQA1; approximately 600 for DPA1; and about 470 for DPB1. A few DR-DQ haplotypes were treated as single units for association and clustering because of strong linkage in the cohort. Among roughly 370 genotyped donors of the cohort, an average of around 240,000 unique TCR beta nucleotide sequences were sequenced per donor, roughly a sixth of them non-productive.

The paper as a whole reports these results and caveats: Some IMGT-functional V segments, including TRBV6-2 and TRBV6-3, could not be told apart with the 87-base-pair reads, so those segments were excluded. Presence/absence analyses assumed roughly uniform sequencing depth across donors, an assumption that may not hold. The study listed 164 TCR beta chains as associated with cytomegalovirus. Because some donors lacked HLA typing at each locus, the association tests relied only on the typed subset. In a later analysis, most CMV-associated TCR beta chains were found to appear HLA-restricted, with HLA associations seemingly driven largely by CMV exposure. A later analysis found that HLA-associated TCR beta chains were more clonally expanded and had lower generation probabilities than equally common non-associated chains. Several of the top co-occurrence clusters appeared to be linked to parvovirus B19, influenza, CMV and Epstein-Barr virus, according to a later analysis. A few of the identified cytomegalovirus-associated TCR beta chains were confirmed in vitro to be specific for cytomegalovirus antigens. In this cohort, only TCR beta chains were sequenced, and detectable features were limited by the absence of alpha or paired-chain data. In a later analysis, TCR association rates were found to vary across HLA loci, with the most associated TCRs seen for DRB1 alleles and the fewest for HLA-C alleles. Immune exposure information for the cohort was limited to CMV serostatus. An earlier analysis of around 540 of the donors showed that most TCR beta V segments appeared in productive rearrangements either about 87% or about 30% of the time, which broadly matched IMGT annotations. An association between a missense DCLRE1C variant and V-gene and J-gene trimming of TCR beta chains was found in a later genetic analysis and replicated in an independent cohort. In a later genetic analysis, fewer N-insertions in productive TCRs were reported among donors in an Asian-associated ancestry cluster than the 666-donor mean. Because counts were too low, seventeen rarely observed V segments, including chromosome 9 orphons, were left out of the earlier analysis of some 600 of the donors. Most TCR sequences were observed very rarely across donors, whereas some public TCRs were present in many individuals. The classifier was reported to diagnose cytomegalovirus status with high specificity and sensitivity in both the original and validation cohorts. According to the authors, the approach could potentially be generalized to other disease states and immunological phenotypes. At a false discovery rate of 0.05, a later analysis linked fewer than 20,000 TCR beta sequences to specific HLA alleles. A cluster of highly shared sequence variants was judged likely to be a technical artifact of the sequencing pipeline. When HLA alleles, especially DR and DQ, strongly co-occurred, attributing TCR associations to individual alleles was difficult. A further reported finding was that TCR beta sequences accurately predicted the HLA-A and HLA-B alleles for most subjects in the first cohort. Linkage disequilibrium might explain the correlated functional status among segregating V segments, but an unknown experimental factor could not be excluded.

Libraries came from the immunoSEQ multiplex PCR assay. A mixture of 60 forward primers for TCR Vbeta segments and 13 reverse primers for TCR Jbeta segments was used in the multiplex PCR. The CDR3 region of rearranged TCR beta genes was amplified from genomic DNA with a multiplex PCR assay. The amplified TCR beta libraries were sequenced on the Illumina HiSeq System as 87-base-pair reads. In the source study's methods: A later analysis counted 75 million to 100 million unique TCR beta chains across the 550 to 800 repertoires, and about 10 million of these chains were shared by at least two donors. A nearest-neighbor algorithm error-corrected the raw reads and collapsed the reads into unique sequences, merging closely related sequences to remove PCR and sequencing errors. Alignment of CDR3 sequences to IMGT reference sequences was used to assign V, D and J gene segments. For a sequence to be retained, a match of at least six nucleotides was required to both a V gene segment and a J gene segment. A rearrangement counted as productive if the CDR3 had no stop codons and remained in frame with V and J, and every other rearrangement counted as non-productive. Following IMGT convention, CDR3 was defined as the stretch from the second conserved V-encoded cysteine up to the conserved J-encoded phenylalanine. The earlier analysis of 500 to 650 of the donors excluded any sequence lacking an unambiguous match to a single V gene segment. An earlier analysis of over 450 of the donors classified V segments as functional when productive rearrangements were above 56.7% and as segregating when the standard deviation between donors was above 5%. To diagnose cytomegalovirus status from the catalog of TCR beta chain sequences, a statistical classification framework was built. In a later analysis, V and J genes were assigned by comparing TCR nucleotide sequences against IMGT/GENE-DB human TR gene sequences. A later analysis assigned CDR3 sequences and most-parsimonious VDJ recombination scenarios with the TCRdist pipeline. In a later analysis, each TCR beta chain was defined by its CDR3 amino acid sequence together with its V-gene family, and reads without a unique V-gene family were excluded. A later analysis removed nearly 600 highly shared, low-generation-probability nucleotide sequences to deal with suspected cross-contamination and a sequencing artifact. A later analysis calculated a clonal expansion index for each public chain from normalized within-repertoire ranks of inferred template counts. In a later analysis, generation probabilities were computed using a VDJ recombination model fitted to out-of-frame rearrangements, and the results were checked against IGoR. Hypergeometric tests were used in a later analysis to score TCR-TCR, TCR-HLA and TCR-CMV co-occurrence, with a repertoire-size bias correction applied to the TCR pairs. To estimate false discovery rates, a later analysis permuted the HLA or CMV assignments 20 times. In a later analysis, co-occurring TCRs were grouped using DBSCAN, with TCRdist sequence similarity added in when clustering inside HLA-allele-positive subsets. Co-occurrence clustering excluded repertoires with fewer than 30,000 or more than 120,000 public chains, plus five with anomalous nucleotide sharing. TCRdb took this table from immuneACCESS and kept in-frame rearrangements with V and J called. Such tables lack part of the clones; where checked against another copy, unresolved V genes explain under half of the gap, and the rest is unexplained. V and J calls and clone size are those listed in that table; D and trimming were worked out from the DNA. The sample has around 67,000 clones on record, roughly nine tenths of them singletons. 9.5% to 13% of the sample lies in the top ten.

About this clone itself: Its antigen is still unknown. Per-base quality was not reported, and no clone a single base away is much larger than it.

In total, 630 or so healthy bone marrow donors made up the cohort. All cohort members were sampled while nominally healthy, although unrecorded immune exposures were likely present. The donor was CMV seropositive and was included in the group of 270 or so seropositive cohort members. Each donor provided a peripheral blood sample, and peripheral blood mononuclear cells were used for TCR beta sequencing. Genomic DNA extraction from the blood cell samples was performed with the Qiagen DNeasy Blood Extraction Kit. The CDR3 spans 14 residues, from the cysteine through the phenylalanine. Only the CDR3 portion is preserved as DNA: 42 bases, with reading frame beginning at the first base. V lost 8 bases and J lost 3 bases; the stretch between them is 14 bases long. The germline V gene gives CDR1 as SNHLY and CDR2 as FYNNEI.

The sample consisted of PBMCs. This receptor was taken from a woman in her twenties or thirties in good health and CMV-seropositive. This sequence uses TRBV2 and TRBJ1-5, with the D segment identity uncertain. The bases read TGTGCCAGCCAGCGCGGTCGATCCAATCAGCCCCAGCATTTT. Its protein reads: CASQRGRSNQPQHF. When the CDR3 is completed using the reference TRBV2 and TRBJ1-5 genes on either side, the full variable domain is EPEVTQTPSHQVTQMGQEVILRCVPISNHLYFYWYRQILGQKVEFLVSFYNNEISEKSEIFDDQFSVERPDGSNFTLKIRSTKLEDSAMYFCASQRGRSNQPQHFGDGTRLSIL.